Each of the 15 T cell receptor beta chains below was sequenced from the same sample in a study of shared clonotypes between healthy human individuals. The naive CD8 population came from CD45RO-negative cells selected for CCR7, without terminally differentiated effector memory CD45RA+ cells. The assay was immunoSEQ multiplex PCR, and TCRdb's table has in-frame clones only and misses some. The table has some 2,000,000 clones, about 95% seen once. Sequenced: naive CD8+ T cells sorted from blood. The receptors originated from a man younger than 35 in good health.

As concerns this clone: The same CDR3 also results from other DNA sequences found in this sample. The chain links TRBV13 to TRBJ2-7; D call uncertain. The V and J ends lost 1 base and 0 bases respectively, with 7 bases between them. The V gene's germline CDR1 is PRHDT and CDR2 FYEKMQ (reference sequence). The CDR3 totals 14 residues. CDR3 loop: CASSLAGNSYEQYF. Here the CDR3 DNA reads TGTGCCAGCAGCTTAGCGGGCAACTCCTACGAGCAGTACTTC.

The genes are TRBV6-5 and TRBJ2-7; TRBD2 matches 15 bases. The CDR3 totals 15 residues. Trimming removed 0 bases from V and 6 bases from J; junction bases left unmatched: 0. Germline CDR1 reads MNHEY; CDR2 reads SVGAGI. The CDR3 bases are TGTGCCAGCAGTTACTCGGGACTAGCGGGAGGCGAGCAGTACTTC. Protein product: CASSYSGLAGGEQYF.

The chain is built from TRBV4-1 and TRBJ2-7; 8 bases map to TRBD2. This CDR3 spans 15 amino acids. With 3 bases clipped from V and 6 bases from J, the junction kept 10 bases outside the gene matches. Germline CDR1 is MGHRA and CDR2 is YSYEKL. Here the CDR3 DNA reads TGCGCCAGCAGCCACTCTGCGGCCCTAGCGGGCGAGCAGTACTTC. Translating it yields CASSHSAALAGEQYF.

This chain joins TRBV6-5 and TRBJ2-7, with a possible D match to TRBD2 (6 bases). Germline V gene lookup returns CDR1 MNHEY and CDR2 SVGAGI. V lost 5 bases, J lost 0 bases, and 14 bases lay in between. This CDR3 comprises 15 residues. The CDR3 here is CASSPGGEGSYEQYF. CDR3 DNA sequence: TGTGCCAGCAGTCCCGGAGGGGAAGGCTCCTACGAGCAGTACTTC.

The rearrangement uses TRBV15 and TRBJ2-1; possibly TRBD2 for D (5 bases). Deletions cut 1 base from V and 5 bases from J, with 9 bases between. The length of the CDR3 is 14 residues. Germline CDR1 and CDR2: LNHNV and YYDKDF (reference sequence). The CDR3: CATSRVGRDNEQFF. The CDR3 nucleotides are TGTGCCACCAGCAGAGTCGGGCGGGACAATGAGCAGTTCTTC.

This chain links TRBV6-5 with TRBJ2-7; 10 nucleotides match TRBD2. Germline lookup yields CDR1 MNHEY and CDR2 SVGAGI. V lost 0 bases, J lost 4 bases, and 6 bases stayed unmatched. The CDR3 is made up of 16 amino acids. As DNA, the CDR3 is TGTGCCAGCAGTTACTCGGCCGCGGGACTAGCGTACGAGCAGTACTTC. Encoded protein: CASSYSAAGLAYEQYF.

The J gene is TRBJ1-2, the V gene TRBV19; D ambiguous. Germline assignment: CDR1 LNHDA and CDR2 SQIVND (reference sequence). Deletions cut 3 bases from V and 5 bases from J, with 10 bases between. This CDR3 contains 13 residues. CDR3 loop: CASSIENGYGYTF. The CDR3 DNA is TGTGCCAGTAGTATTGAGAACGGATATGGCTACACCTTC. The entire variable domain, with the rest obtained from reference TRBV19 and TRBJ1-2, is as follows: DGGITQSPKYLFRKEGQNVTLSCEQNLNHDAMYWYRQDPGQGLRLIYYSQIVNDFQKGDIAEGYSVSREKKESFPLTVTSAQKNPTAFYLCASSIENGYGYTFGSGTRLTVV.

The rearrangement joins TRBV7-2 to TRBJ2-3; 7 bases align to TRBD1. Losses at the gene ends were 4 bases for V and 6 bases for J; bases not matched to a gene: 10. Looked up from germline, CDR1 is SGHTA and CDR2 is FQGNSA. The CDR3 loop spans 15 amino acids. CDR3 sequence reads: CASSSYRDSSDTQYF. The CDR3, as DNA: TGTGCCAGCAGCTCATACCGGGACAGTAGTGATACGCAGTATTTT.

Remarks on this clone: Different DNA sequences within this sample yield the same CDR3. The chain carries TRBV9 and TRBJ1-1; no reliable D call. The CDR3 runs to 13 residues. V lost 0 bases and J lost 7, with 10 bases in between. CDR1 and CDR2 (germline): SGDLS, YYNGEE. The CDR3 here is CASSVVSGSEAFF. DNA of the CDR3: TGTGCCAGCAGCGTAGTGAGCGGGAGTGAAGCTTTCTTT.

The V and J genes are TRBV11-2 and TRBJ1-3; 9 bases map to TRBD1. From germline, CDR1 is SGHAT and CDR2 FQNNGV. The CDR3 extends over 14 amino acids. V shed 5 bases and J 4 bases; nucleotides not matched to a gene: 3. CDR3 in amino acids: CASSQDRGGNTIYF. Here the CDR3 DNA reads TGTGCCAGCAGCCAGGACAGGGGAGGAAACACCATATATTTT.

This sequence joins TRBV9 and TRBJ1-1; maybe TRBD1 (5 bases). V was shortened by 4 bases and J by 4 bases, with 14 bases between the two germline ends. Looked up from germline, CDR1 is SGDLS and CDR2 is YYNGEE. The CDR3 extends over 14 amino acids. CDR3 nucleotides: TGTGCCAGCAGCTCTTACAGGTTGGGCACTGAAGCTTTCTTT. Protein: CASSSYRLGTEAFF.

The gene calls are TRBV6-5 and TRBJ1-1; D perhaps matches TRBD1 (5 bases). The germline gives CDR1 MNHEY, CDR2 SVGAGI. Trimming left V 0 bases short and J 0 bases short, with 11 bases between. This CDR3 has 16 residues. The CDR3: CASSYSRGGMNTEAFF. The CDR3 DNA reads TGTGCCAGCAGTTACTCGAGGGGAGGCATGAACACTGAAGCTTTCTTT.

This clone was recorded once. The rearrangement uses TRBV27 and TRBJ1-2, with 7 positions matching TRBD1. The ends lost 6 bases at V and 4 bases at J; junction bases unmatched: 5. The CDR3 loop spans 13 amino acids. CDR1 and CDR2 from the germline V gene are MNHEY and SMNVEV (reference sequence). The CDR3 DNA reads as TGTGCCAGCAGCACAGGGGTAGGCTATGGCTACACCTTC. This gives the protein CASSTGVGYGYTF.

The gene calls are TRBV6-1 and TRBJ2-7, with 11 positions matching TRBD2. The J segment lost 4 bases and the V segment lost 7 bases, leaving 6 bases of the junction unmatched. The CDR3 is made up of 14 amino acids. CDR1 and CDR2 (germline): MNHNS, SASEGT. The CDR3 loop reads CASIGTSGRYEQYF. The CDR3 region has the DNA TGTGCCAGCATCGGGACTAGCGGACGGTACGAGCAGTACTTC.

CDR3 residues: CASSLGQYGAYEQYF. CDR3 DNA sequence: TGTGCCAGCAGCTTAGGTCAGTACGGGGCCTACGAGCAGTACTTC. The J gene is TRBJ2-7, the V gene TRBV11-2, with D possibly matching TRBD2 (5 bases). Germline assignment: CDR1 SGHAT and CDR2 FQNNGV. The CDR3 extends over 15 amino acids. Trimming removed 1 base from V and 2 bases from J, with 12 bases in between.